This T cell receptor (beta chain) is drawn from a study of blood T cell repertoires in COVID-19. At the level of the study: The origin of the acute and convalescent COVID-19 samples was the United States, Italy and Spain. Nucleic acid was either cDNA or gDNA, and it came from T cells, B-cell-depleted T cells, or PBMCs.

Only one count was recorded for this clone. The repertoire was sequenced with immunoSEQ multiplex PCR; TCRdb's copy has only in-frame clones and lacks some. In the table there are more than 350,000 clones, 75% to 90% of which are singletons. Which cohort a participant joined came from the clinical history participants gave. Cohort 3 donors were reported recovered after two negative PCRs, clearance, or symptom resolution. The sequence derives from a man younger than 35 who had recovered from COVID-19. The sequenced sample was PBMCs or T cells enriched from blood (not recorded which).

The CDR3 DNA reads TGTGCCAGCAGCGTCCCCGGGACCCAGTACTTC. Translated: CASSVPGTQYF. The genes are TRBV9 and TRBJ2-5, with no clear D. CDR1 is SGDLS and CDR2 is YYNGEE in the germline V gene. Trimming shortened V by 2 bases and J by 7 bases, and 6 bases separated the two germline ends. The CDR3 runs to 11 residues.